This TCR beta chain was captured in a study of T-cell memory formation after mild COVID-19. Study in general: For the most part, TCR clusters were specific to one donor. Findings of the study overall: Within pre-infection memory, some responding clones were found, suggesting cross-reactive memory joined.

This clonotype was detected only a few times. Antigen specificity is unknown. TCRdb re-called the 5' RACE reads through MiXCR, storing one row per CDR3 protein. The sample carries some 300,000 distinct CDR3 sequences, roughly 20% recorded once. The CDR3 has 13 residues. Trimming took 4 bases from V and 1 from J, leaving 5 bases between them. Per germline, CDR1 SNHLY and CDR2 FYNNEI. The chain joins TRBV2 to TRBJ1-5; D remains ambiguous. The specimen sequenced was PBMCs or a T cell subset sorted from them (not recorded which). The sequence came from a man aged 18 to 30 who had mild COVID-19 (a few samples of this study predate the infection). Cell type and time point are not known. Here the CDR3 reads CASSAISNQPQHF. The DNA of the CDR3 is TGTGCCAGCAGTGCCATAAGCAATCAGCCCCAGCATTTT.